The T cell receptor (beta chain) under discussion was sequenced for a study of human T cells and chemical hapten exposure. General study findings and limits: PT1 expanded TCR counts and patch test score correlated positively. Counts of TCRs above 1 in 1000 frequency stayed unchanged with DPC sensitization. Alopecia affected the donors, so their immune response may differ from healthy people's.

The germline V gene encodes CDR1 SGHDT and CDR2 YYEEEE. The CDR3 is made up of 12 amino acids. Trimming shortened V by 2 bases and J by 6 bases, and 5 bases separated the two germline ends. Via MiXCR, TCRdb re-called the RACE reads, giving one row per CDR3 protein. Seen here are about 40,000 distinct CDR3 sequences, approximately 3.5% observed once, and the top ten hold less than 8.5%. This clonotype was counted many times. Its matching antigen is unknown. Documented time point: patch test 2, 6 weeks after DPC sensitization. Treatment given: therapeutic diphenylcyclopropenone sensitization with weekly scalp DPC.

The TCR was taken from a man between 35 and 55 years old with alopecia areata. Some clones in this sample may be carry-over from other donors' samples. Source: whole blood, taken in connection with sensitization to the hapten diphenylcyclopropenone (DPC). This chain links TRBV5-6 with TRBJ1-4; D not resolved. The CDR3 DNA is TGTGCCAGCAGCTTCTGGGATGAAAAACTGTTTTTT. This encodes CASSFWDEKLFF.